The 27 T cell receptor beta chains reported below all come from one sample, sequenced in a study of identical twins. TCRdb processed the 5' RACE reads anew with MiXCR; each CDR3 protein has one entry. The table lists more than 400,000 distinct CDR3 sequences, 13% to 15% of them singletons. This sample also belongs to another study, concerning yellow fever vaccine responses in identical twins.

Material for sequencing was CD4+ T cells sorted from blood. These receptors all come from a woman aged 18-29 years in good health.

This clonotype turned up a few times. The chain has TRBV29-1 and TRBJ2-5; D is perhaps TRBD1 (5 bases). The CDR3 is 14 amino acids. The ends were cut back, 4 bases at V and 1 base at J, with 13 bases in the middle. The germline gives CDR1 SQVTM, CDR2 ANQGSEA. Here the CDR3 reads CSVGQKLVQETQYF. DNA for the CDR3: TGCAGCGTTGGACAGAAGTTAGTCCAAGAGACCCAGTACTTC.

This sequence joins TRBV7-2 and TRBJ2-5; TRBD1 matches at 8 bases. The CDR3 is made up of 15 amino acids. Germline V CDR1 and CDR2: SGHTA, FQGNSA. J was trimmed by 5 bases and V by 5 bases; bases with no gene match: 10. The CDR3 sequence: CASSPRQGSSETQYF. CDR3 sequence (DNA): TGTGCCAGCAGCCCACGACAGGGGAGTTCGGAGACCCAGTACTTC.

The chain combines TRBV9 with TRBJ2-3; D gene unclear. Per germline, CDR1 SGDLS and CDR2 YYNGEE. Trimming cost V 1 base and J 2 bases, with 11 bases left between them. This CDR3 comprises 15 residues. The CDR3 here is CASSVKESATDTQYF. In nucleotides, the CDR3 is TGTGCCAGCAGCGTAAAGGAGTCTGCCACAGATACGCAGTATTTT.

This clonotype was seen ten or more times. V gene TRBV2 combines with J gene TRBJ1-5; 7 positions match TRBD1. The germline CDR1 and CDR2 sequences are SNHLY and FYNNEI. V lost 2 bases to trimming and J lost 4 bases; unmatched junction nucleotides: 5. This CDR3 region has 15 residues. The chain's CDR3 is CASSEWGQRNQPQHF. DNA of the CDR3: TGTGCCAGCAGTGAATGGGGACAGCGGAATCAGCCCCAGCATTTT. The whole variable domain, remainder taken from reference TRBV2 and TRBJ1-5, is EPEVTQTPSHQVTQMGQEVILRCVPISNHLYFYWYRQILGQKVEFLVSFYNNEISEKSEIFDDQFSVERPDGSNFTLKIRSTKLEDSAMYFCASSEWGQRNQPQHFGDGTRLSIL.

The chain joins TRBV10-3 to TRBJ1-4, with TRBD1 matching over 7 bases. CDR1 and CDR2 from the germline V gene are ENHRY and SYGVKD. Trimming took 0 bases from V and 2 from J; bases not matched to a gene: 3. This CDR3 has 16 residues. The CDR3 loop reads CAISESGTATNEKLFF. DNA for the CDR3: TGTGCCATCAGTGAGTCCGGGACAGCGACTAATGAAAAACTGTTTTTT.

This clonotype was seen a few times. The chain couples TRBV15 to TRBJ2-6; TRBD1 agrees at 7 bases. In germline, CDR1 is LNHNV, CDR2 YYDKDF (reference sequence). J was trimmed by 3 bases and V by 4 bases; bases with no gene match: 9. The CDR3 has 17 residues. This CDR3 reads CATSKDRVWRGANVLTF. For the CDR3, the DNA is TGTGCCACCAGCAAAGACAGGGTATGGCGTGGGGCCAACGTCCTGACTTTC.

This clonotype was seen more than once but under ten times. The rearrangement links TRBV5-6 to TRBJ2-7; D call uncertain. CDR3 length: 12 residues. V was shortened by 0 bases and J by 3 bases, with 4 bases between the two germline ends. Germline V lookup: CDR1 SGHDT, CDR2 YYEEEE. As DNA, the CDR3 is TGTGCCAGCAGCTTGGGGCTCTACGAGCAGTACTTC. It codes for CASSLGLYEQYF.

This clonotype was detected many times. The chain joins TRBV7-2 to TRBJ2-1, with 9 bases that match TRBD2. Unmatched junction bases numbered 7, after V lost 2 bases and J lost 8 bases. The germline V gene encodes CDR1 SGHTA and CDR2 FQGNSA. The CDR3 is made up of 15 amino acids. DNA for the CDR3: TGTGCCAGCAGCTTAAGCGGGGGGCAAGGATATGAGCAGTTCTTC. This sequence encodes CASSLSGGQGYEQFF.

This clonotype was seen repeatedly, ten times or more. V and J are TRBV12-3 or TRBV12-4 and TRBJ1-4; 7 bases are a match to TRBD1. The length of the CDR3 is 15 residues. V dropped 4 bases and J dropped 2; count of bases not matched to a gene: 4. This chain's CDR3 is CASSSGGSTNEKLFF. The CDR3 coding sequence is TGTGCCAGCAGTTCAGGGGGGTCGACTAATGAAAAACTGTTTTTT.

The CDR3 protein is CATSYTDTQYF. CDR3 in DNA: TGTGCCACATCATACACAGATACGCAGTATTTT. This chain connects TRBV18 to TRBJ2-3; D is unclear. The V end was cut by 10 bases, the J end by 2 bases, with 7 bases between. This CDR3 region has 11 residues. The germline V gene encodes CDR1 KGHSH and CDR2 LQKENI.

This clonotype showed up many times. V and J are TRBV6-1 and TRBJ1-2; 8 bases are shared with TRBD1. Germline V gives CDR1 MNHNS, CDR2 SASEGT. There are 15 residues in the CDR3. With 3 bases clipped from V and 0 bases from J, the junction kept 3 bases outside the gene matches. This CDR3 is CASSDRQGTNYGYTF. In nucleotides, the CDR3 is TGTGCCAGCAGTGATCGACAGGGGACTAACTATGGCTACACCTTC.

The CDR3 spells CATRGTGPGELFF. The CDR3 DNA follows: TGTGCCACCAGGGGGACAGGCCCCGGGGAGCTGTTTTTT. This rearrangement joins TRBV27 to TRBJ2-2, with 8 bases aligning to TRBD1. Germline V gene data show CDR1 as MNHEY and CDR2 as SMNVEV (reference sequence). This CDR3 has 13 residues. J lost 6 bases, V lost 10 bases, and 7 bases had no gene match.

V and J are TRBV28 and TRBJ2-7; a possible D gene is TRBD2 (6 bases). The CDR3 length is 14 residues. Germline V gene lookup returns CDR1 MDHEN and CDR2 SYDVKM. V lost 7 bases, J lost 3 bases, and 16 bases lay in between. Here the CDR3 reads CASISGTSYYEQYF. The CDR3 DNA reads as TGTGCCAGCATCTCGGGGACTTCGTACTACGAGCAGTACTTC.

V gene TRBV4-1 combines with J gene TRBJ2-7; 8 positions match TRBD1. V was pared by 4 bases and J by 1 base, with 9 bases of the junction left unmatched. Looked up from germline, CDR1 is MGHRA and CDR2 is YSYEKL. The CDR3 loop spans 16 amino acids. The CDR3: CASSRNLQGVSYEQYF. The CDR3 region has the DNA TGCGCCAGCAGCCGAAACCTACAGGGGGTATCCTACGAGCAGTACTTC.

A few counts support this clonotype. The chain is built from TRBV5-1 and TRBJ1-2, with 9 nucleotides matching TRBD1. This CDR3 spans 13 amino acids. With 2 bases clipped from V and 8 bases from J, the junction kept 4 bases outside the gene matches. Germline CDR1 SGHRS, CDR2 YFSETQ. CDR3 nucleotide sequence: TGCGCCAGCAGCTTTCGGACAGGGGACGGCTACACCTTC. Protein sequence: CASSFRTGDGYTF.

The chain employs TRBV29-1 and TRBJ2-7; 12 nucleotides agree with TRBD2. The CDR3 loop spans 16 amino acids. Germline lookup yields CDR1 SQVTM and CDR2 ANQGSEA. Trimming at V came to 4 bases and at J to 3 bases, leaving 10 bases not matched to a gene. This CDR3 is CSVGTPSGRAYYEQYF. CDR3 nucleotides: TGCAGCGTTGGGACACCTAGCGGGAGGGCTTACTACGAGCAGTACTTC.

V is TRBV5-1 and J is TRBJ2-1, with 9 bases fitting TRBD1. Per germline, CDR1 SGHRS and CDR2 YFSETQ. The V segment lost 3 bases and the J segment 12 bases; nucleotides outside the gene matches: 7. CDR3 length equals 13 residues. CDR3 region: CASSWGDRDGQFF. The CDR3 region has the DNA TGCGCCAGCAGCTGGGGGGACAGGGACGGGCAGTTCTTC.

The rearrangement uses TRBV6-1 and TRBJ2-4; D ambiguous. The CDR3 totals 13 residues. V was trimmed by 6 bases and J by 6 bases, leaving 12 bases between them. In germline, CDR1 is MNHNS, CDR2 SASEGT. The CDR3 coding sequence is TGTGCCAGCAGCCAGGTCGGTGGAAACATTCAGTACTTC. Its protein product is CASSQVGGNIQYF.

This clonotype was found a few times. The chain links TRBV28 to TRBJ2-1; 7 bases line up with TRBD1. The CDR3 spans 18 residues. After removal of 4 bases from V and 4 bases from J, the junction contained 16 bases not matched to a gene. In germline, CDR1 is MDHEN, CDR2 SYDVKM. CDR3 DNA: TGTGCCAGCAGTTCTCCTGGACAGGAGGCACTACCTTACAATGAGCAGTTCTTC. It is translated as CASSSPGQEALPYNEQFF.

This clonotype has just a few counts. The rearrangement uses TRBV28 and TRBJ2-1; no reliable D call. Germline-derived CDR1 and CDR2 are MDHEN and SYDVKM. V shed 3 bases and J shed 7 bases, with 16 bases lying between them. The CDR3 is 15 residues long. CDR3 coding DNA: TGTGCCAGCAGTTTGAAACAGAACCTGGGGAATGAGCAGTTCTTC. It encodes CASSLKQNLGNEQFF.

This clonotype came up a few times. The chain has TRBV27 and TRBJ2-1; D perhaps matches TRBD2 (6 bases). V shed 3 bases and J shed 9 bases, with 18 bases lying between them. CDR3 length equals 15 residues. Germline CDR1 reads MNHEY; CDR2 reads SMNVEV (reference sequence). CDR3 in amino acids: CASSFSPRGLGEQFF. As DNA, the CDR3 is TGTGCCAGCAGTTTTTCCCCCCGGGGGTTGGGTGAGCAGTTCTTC.

The chain recombines TRBV10-3 with TRBJ2-7; D is unresolved. Deletions cut 0 bases from V and 3 bases from J, with 9 bases between. Germline lookup yields CDR1 ENHRY and CDR2 SYGVKD. The CDR3 spans 14 residues. For the CDR3, the DNA is TGTGCCATCAGTGAGTCTAGTCAGAACTACGAGCAGTACTTC. It specifies CAISESSQNYEQYF.

This chain connects TRBV10-3 to TRBJ1-6; 10 bases fit TRBD1. The CDR3 length is 14 residues. The germline V gene has CDR1 ENHRY and CDR2 SYGVKD. The V and J ends lost 4 bases and 10 bases, in that order; junction bases with no gene match: 4. This chain's CDR3 is CAISVGTGESPLHF. The CDR3 DNA is TGTGCCATCAGTGTGGGGACAGGGGAATCACCCCTCCACTTT.

This clonotype came up a few times. The V call is TRBV14, the J call TRBJ2-5; TRBD2 matches at 10 bases. V lost 2 bases to trimming and J lost 3 bases; unmatched junction nucleotides: 3. Looked up from germline, CDR1 is SGHDN and CDR2 is FVKESK. The CDR3 covers 15 residues. CDR3: CASSQRLAGKETQYF. CDR3 nucleotide sequence: TGTGCCAGCAGCCAAAGACTAGCGGGCAAAGAGACCCAGTACTTC. Full variable domain (missing parts from reference TRBV14 and TRBJ2-5): EAGVTQFPSHSVIEKGQTVTLRCDPISGHDNLYWYRRVMGKEIKFLLHFVKESKQDESGMPNNRFLAERTGGTYSTLKVQPAELEDSGVYFCASSQRLAGKETQYFGPGTRLLVL.

This clonotype was seen more than once but under ten times. The chain combines TRBV7-8 with TRBJ2-3; 9 bases match TRBD2. Germline lookup yields CDR1 SGHVS and CDR2 FQNEAQ. The CDR3 has 16 residues. The V segment lost 5 bases and the J segment 0 bases; nucleotides outside the gene matches: 6. DNA of the CDR3: TGTGCCAGCAGCGTCTGGACTAGCGTTAGCACAGATACGCAGTATTTT. As protein: CASSVWTSVSTDTQYF.

This clonotype was observed a handful of times. This CDR3 fails to terminate in the conserved phenylalanine or tryptophan, so it likely reflects a read error. The rearrangement joins TRBV5-1 to TRBJ2-7; TRBD1 agrees at 7 bases. The V and J ends lost 4 bases and 2 bases, in that order; junction bases with no gene match: 6. Germline V lookup: CDR1 SGHRS, CDR2 YFSETQ. The CDR3 is made up of 14 amino acids. CDR3 nucleotide sequence: TGCGCCAGCAGCCTGGGGACAGAAGCCTACGAGCAGTACCTC. It encodes CASSLGTEAYEQYL.

This clonotype was counted only a few times. This chain joins TRBV12-3 or TRBV12-4 and TRBJ2-1, with 9 positions matching TRBD2. The CDR3 covers 16 residues. The junction had 5 bases not matched to a gene; V was cut back by 1 base and J by 4 bases. CDR3 protein: CASSLVWTSVYNEQFF. CDR3 sequence (DNA): TGTGCCAGCAGTTTAGTGTGGACTAGCGTTTACAATGAGCAGTTCTTC.